Presented here are 30 T cell receptor beta chains from one specimen sequenced in a study of blood T cell repertoires in COVID-19. Repertoires were generated with immunoSEQ multiplex PCR, while TCRdb's copy carries only in-frame clones and drops some. The sample lists tens of thousands of clones; more than 85% were seen once. The source material was peripheral blood. The source of these receptors is a man at least 80 years old with active or convalescent COVID-19.

This clone was seen a handful of times. The CDR3 spells CASSSIRTSGAEQFF. In nucleotides, the CDR3 is TGCGCCAGCAGCTCAATACGGACTAGCGGAGCAGAGCAGTTCTTC. This chain joins TRBV5-1 and TRBJ2-1; 10 bases agree with TRBD2. The CDR3 totals 15 residues. Germline values: CDR1 SGHRS, CDR2 YFSETQ. With V trimmed by 3 bases and J by 10 bases, 10 bases remained unmatched.

The genes are TRBV6-6 and TRBJ2-6, with D perhaps matching TRBD1 (6 bases). Germline V gives CDR1 MNHNY, CDR2 SVGAGI (reference sequence). V was pared by 5 bases and J by 1 base, with 9 bases between. This CDR3 has 15 residues. CDR3 sequence reads: CASSNRESGANVLTF. In nucleotides, the CDR3 is TGTGCCAGCAGTAACAGGGAATCTGGGGCCAACGTCCTGACTTTC.

This chain links TRBV7-2 with TRBJ2-3; the match to TRBD1 covers 8 bases. Germline lookup yields CDR1 SGHTA and CDR2 FQGNSA. Trimming removed 3 bases from V and 7 bases from J; junction bases left unmatched: 6. This CDR3 region has 14 residues. The CDR3 DNA sequence: TGTGCCAGCAGCTTGCAGGGGGCTGGGAATACGCAGTATTTT. It codes for CASSLQGAGNTQYF. Based on the CDR3 plus reference TRBV7-2 and TRBJ2-3, the full variable domain is GAGVSQSPSNKVTEKGKDVELRCDPISGHTALYWYRQSLGQGLEFLIYFQGNSAPDKSGLPSDRFSAERTGGSVSTLTIQRTQQEDSAVYLCASSLQGAGNTQYFGPGTRLTVL.

The J gene is TRBJ1-2, the V gene TRBV4-1, with TRBD1 matching over 8 bases. CDR1 is MGHRA and CDR2 is YSYEKL in the germline V gene. After removal of 3 bases from V and 8 bases from J, the junction contained 11 bases not matched to a gene. The CDR3 spans 15 residues. CDR3 sequence (DNA): TGCGCCAGCAGCCAGGGTCGGACAGGGCTTACGGGCTACACCTTC. Protein: CASSQGRTGLTGYTF.

Only one count was recorded for this clone. The chain combines TRBV11-2 with TRBJ1-3, with a tentative D call TRBD1 (6 bases). Trimming left V 0 bases short and J 0 bases short, with 12 bases between. This CDR3 region has 17 residues. The V gene's germline CDR1 is SGHAT and CDR2 FQNNGV. The CDR3 nucleotides are TGTGCCAGCAGCTTAGATGGTGGGACACCCTCTGGAAACACCATATATTTT. Encoded protein: CASSLDGGTPSGNTIYF.

The J gene is TRBJ1-5, the V gene TRBV5-6, with 7 bases identical to TRBD1. The CDR3 has 15 amino acids. V lost 1 base, J lost 5 bases, and 6 bases stayed unmatched. Per germline, CDR1 SGHDT and CDR2 YYEEEE. The CDR3 DNA reads TGTGCCAGCAGCTTGTCCCGGGACAGATATCAGCCCCAGCATTTT. Its protein is CASSLSRDRYQPQHF.

The CDR3 bases are TGTGCCACCAGCCCTACCACAGCCGTGGGTCAGACCCAGTACTTC. Translating it yields CATSPTTAVGQTQYF. The rearrangement uses TRBV24-1 and TRBJ2-5; D is ambiguous. Germline CDR1 reads KGHDR; CDR2 reads SFDVKD. Trimming removed 7 bases at V and 6 bases at J, with 20 bases between. The CDR3 covers 15 residues.

This clone was detected once. V and J are TRBV29-1 and TRBJ1-1; 7 bases align to TRBD1. This CDR3 spans 13 amino acids. Germline V CDR1 and CDR2: SQVTM, ANQGSEA. V gave up 5 bases and J gave up 1 base; unmatched junction bases: 4. This chain's CDR3 is CSVTTGSNTEAFF. The CDR3 DNA sequence: TGCAGCGTTACGACAGGGTCGAACACTGAAGCTTTCTTT. Drawing the rest from reference TRBV29-1 and TRBJ1-1, the complete variable domain is SAVISQKPSRDICQRGTSLTIQCQVDSQVTMMFWYRQQPGQSLTLIATANQGSEATYESGFVIDKFPISRPNLTFSTLTVSNMSPEDSSIYLCSVTTGSNTEAFFGQGTRLTVV.

This chain joins TRBV2 and TRBJ2-3, with 8 bases aligning to TRBD2. Germline CDR1 reads SNHLY; CDR2 reads FYNNEI. This CDR3 has 18 residues. The V and J ends lost 7 bases and 0 bases, in that order; junction bases with no gene match: 15. CDR3 protein: CASNLGGIAGRSTDTQYF. CDR3 DNA: TGTGCCAGCAACTTAGGGGGGATAGCGGGGAGAAGCACAGATACGCAGTATTTT.

This rearrangement joins TRBV2 to TRBJ1-3, with D possibly matching TRBD1 (5 bases). Trimming took 8 bases from V and 0 from J, leaving 8 bases between them. Per the germline V gene, CDR1 is SNHLY and CDR2 is FYNNEI. The CDR3 has 13 residues. The chain's CDR3 is CASSGDSGNTIYF. The DNA for the CDR3 is TGTGCCAGCTCGGGGGACTCTGGAAACACCATATATTTT.

The genes are TRBV29-1 and TRBJ1-1; maybe TRBD1 (6 bases). The CDR3 is 10 amino acids. Trimming took off 5 bases at V and 8 bases at J, with 9 bases between the two ends. Germline V CDR1 and CDR2: SQVTM, ANQGSEA. Here the CDR3 reads CSVLQGEAFF. The CDR3 bases are TGCAGCGTTCTCCAGGGGGAAGCTTTCTTT.

J is TRBJ1-1 and V is TRBV4-2, with TRBD1 matching over 9 bases. Looked up from germline, CDR1 is LGHNA and CDR2 is YNFKEQ. This CDR3 is built from 15 residues. Trimming at V came to 3 bases and at J to 4 bases, leaving 6 bases not matched to a gene. The CDR3 nucleotides read TGTGCCAGCAGCCAGGGACAGGGATCGGGCACTGAAGCTTTCTTT. Translated: CASSQGQGSGTEAFF.

The chain carries TRBV7-9 and TRBJ2-3; D is unclear. The CDR3 sequence is 13 residues long. V lost 3 bases to trimming and J lost 0 bases, with 4 bases between them. Germline loops: CDR1 SEHNR, CDR2 FQNEAQ (reference sequence). The CDR3 reads CASSFLSTDTQYF. The CDR3 DNA follows: TGTGCCAGCAGCTTTCTTAGCACAGATACGCAGTATTTT.

The gene calls are TRBV6-1 and TRBJ2-3, with D possibly being TRBD2 (5 bases). Germline lookup yields CDR1 MNHNS and CDR2 SASEGT. The ends were cut back, 7 bases at V and 6 bases at J, with 8 bases in the middle. This CDR3 is built from 11 residues. The CDR3 here is CASTSGDTQYF. DNA of the CDR3: TGTGCCAGCACCTCGGGGGATACGCAGTATTTT.

The chain carries TRBV7-9 and TRBJ2-5; D possibly corresponds to TRBD1 (6 bases). With 6 bases removed from V and 5 bases from J, the gap between germline ends came to 19 bases. Germline loops: CDR1 SEHNR, CDR2 FQNEAQ (reference sequence). The CDR3 runs to 15 residues. The CDR3 protein is CASSHGLTGLETQYF. In DNA form, the CDR3 reads TGTGCCAGCAGTCACGGGCTAACAGGGTTGGAGACCCAGTACTTC.

The chain combines TRBV18 with TRBJ1-4; 9 bases match TRBD1. Trimming at V came to 8 bases and at J to 2 bases, leaving 9 bases not matched to a gene. The CDR3 consists of 16 residues. Germline assignment: CDR1 KGHSH and CDR2 LQKENI. The CDR3 here is CASTQLGQGTNEKLFF. CDR3 nucleotide sequence: TGTGCCAGCACGCAACTGGGACAGGGTACTAATGAAAAACTGTTTTTT.

The chain couples TRBV29-1 to TRBJ2-1; 7 positions agree with TRBD2. Germline values: CDR1 SQVTM, CDR2 ANQGSEA. The CDR3 is made up of 14 amino acids. With V trimmed by 7 bases and J by 10 bases, 16 bases remained unmatched. The CDR3 bases are TGCAGCGCCATTTGGCTAGCGGCTATCCTCGAGCAGTTCTTC. It encodes CSAIWLAAILEQFF.

The rearrangement uses TRBV27 and TRBJ1-6; weak D call: TRBD1 (5 bases). From germline, CDR1 is MNHEY and CDR2 SMNVEV (reference sequence). V was trimmed by 5 bases and J by 7 bases, leaving 18 bases between them. The CDR3 totals 16 residues. The CDR3 reads CASSLMVGLVNSPLHF. The CDR3 DNA reads as TGTGCCAGCAGTCTCATGGTGGGACTGGTGAATTCACCCCTCCACTTT.

This clone was recorded only once. J is TRBJ2-2 and V is TRBV18; D may be TRBD1 (5 bases). In germline, CDR1 is KGHSH, CDR2 LQKENI. The V gene lost 3 bases and the J gene lost 1 base, with 6 bases spanning the gap. CDR3 length: 14 amino acids. CDR3: CASSPTGNTGELFF. The CDR3 DNA is TGTGCCAGCTCACCTACAGGGAACACCGGGGAGCTGTTTTTT.

The chain links TRBV5-1 to TRBJ1-6, with 10 bases that match TRBD1. Germline assignment: CDR1 SGHRS and CDR2 YFSETQ. V trimming: 0 bases; J trimming: 5 bases; junction bases outside the gene matches: 2. The length of the CDR3 is 16 residues. Here the CDR3 reads CASSLGTGGNNSPLHF. CDR3 nucleotide sequence: TGCGCCAGCAGCTTGGGGACAGGGGGGAATAATTCACCCCTCCACTTT.

This CDR3 reads CASSQAERRYGYTF. CDR3 bases: TGTGCCAGCAGCCAAGCTGAGCGGCGGTATGGCTACACCTTC. The chain recombines TRBV3-1 (or the pseudogene TRBV3-2) with TRBJ1-2; unclear D gene. The CDR3 has 14 amino acids. V dropped 1 base and J dropped 5 bases, with 11 bases sitting between them. Germline V gene data show CDR1 as LGHDT and CDR2 as YNNKEL (reference sequence).

This chain joins TRBV19 and TRBJ2-5, with 7 bases lining up with TRBD1. With V trimmed by 3 bases and J by 6 bases, 19 bases remained unmatched. The CDR3 sequence is 18 residues long. Germline lookup yields CDR1 LNHDA and CDR2 SQIVND (reference sequence). In DNA form, the CDR3 reads TGTGCCAGTAGTATTGTCCTAGACAGGACAGGACCCAAGCAGACCCAGTACTTC. Translating it yields CASSIVLDRTGPKQTQYF.

This clone has a single count. The chain carries TRBV5-1 and TRBJ1-3; the D is unclear. CDR1 is SGHRS and CDR2 is YFSETQ in the germline V gene. V lost 4 bases and J 3 bases, leaving 8 bases between the germline ends. The CDR3 loop spans 13 amino acids. The CDR3 nucleotides read TGCGCCAGCAGCCCGGGAGGTGGAAACACCATATATTTT. Encoded protein: CASSPGGGNTIYF.

The rearrangement links TRBV5-1 to TRBJ2-2, with a possible D match to TRBD2 (6 bases). CDR1 and CDR2 from the germline V gene are SGHRS and YFSETQ. There are 15 residues in the CDR3. The ends were cut back, 0 bases at V and 8 bases at J, with 14 bases in the middle. CDR3 amino acids: CASSLVGRPTGELFF. The CDR3 nucleotides are TGCGCCAGCAGCTTGGTTGGGAGGCCCACGGGGGAGCTGTTTTTT.

The chain links TRBV7-2 to TRBJ2-2; unclear D gene. Between the trimmed V and J ends, which lost 1 base and 7 bases, there was a span of 13 bases. The germline gives CDR1 SGHTA, CDR2 FQGNSA. This CDR3 region has 15 residues. The CDR3 coding sequence is TGTGCCAGCAGCTTAGTCCGCAGAGGAGACGGGGAGCTGTTTTTT. Translation: CASSLVRRGDGELFF.

The chain joins TRBV6-5 to TRBJ1-6, with TRBD1 matching over 9 bases. Germline trimming cut 7 bases from V and 12 bases from J; bases unmatched to any gene: 4. The CDR3 runs 12 residues. CDR1 MNHEY and CDR2 SVGAGI come from the germline V gene. The CDR3 loop reads CASTSTGGPLHF. The DNA of the CDR3 is TGTGCCAGCACTTCGACAGGGGGACCCCTCCACTTT.

This clone is a singleton in its sample. V usage is TRBV19 and J usage is TRBJ1-3; 8 bases agree with TRBD1. J lost 4 bases, V lost 4 bases, and 6 bases had no gene match. Germline V CDR1 and CDR2: LNHDA, SQIVND (reference sequence). The CDR3 is 15 amino acids. CDR3 amino acids: CASSKDREIGNTIYF. In DNA form, the CDR3 reads TGTGCCAGTAGTAAGGACAGGGAAATAGGAAACACCATATATTTT.

The gene calls are TRBV20-1 and TRBJ2-3; D perhaps matches TRBD1 (5 bases). V was shortened by 6 bases and J by 8 bases, with 9 bases between the two germline ends. The CDR3 has 10 amino acids. Germline V gives CDR1 DFQATT, CDR2 SNEGSKA (reference sequence). CDR3 nucleotide sequence: TGCAGTGCACAAAGGGGTACGCAGTATTTT. Translating it yields CSAQRGTQYF.

This chain links TRBV5-5 with TRBJ2-1; the D is unclear. Germline CDR1 is SGHKS and CDR2 is YYEKEE (reference sequence). The germline V and J ends were trimmed by 0 bases and 6 bases, with 13 bases remaining between them. The CDR3 totals 15 residues. The CDR3 is CASSLVPRSVNEQFF. The CDR3 DNA sequence: TGTGCCAGCAGCTTGGTGCCGAGGTCGGTCAATGAGCAGTTCTTC.

The chain joins TRBV10-2 to TRBJ2-1, with D possibly TRBD2 on 6 matching bases. The CDR3 runs to 15 residues. Germline assignment: CDR1 WSHSY and CDR2 SAAADI. The germline V and J ends were trimmed by 3 bases and 0 bases, with 9 bases remaining between them. The CDR3 protein is CASSDRGNSYNEQFF. The CDR3 DNA reads TGCGCCAGCAGTGATCGGGGGAACTCCTACAATGAGCAGTTCTTC.